These T cell receptor beta chains were read from a single sample in a study of shared clonotypes between healthy human individuals. Data came from immunoSEQ multiplex PCR; TCRdb stores just in-frame clones and leaves some out. The top ten hold under 2% of the sample, which has 650,000 to 800,000 clones, 72% seen once. Sequenced sample: memory CD4+ T cells sorted from blood. The source of these receptors is a woman in her twenties or thirties in good health. Each CDR3 is given with its conserved first and last residue. The order of the fields is V gene, D gene, J gene, clone size, CDR3 protein, CDR3 DNA. D genes are given only for firm matches. Only part of the rows carry a size: once, few, many, or a class if the clone is expanded.

TRBV30,-,TRBJ1-1,-,CAWSPGVGTEAFF,TGTGCCTGGTCACCAGGGGTGGGCACTGAAGCTTTCTTT
TRBV27,-,TRBJ1-5,-,CASSLEGGGNQPQHF,TGTGCCAGCAGTTTAGAGGGTGGGGGCAATCAGCCCCAGCATTTT
TRBV5-1,TRBD1,TRBJ2-4,few,CASSPGTEKNIQYF,TGCGCCAGCAGCCCCGGGACAGAAAAAAACATTCAGTACTTC
TRBV6-4,-,TRBJ2-1,many,CASSPGTHNEQFF,TGTGCCAGCAGCCCCGGGACTCACAATGAGCAGTTCTTC
TRBV20-1,-,TRBJ2-3,once,CSATSGGGEYF,TGCAGTGCTACCTCAGGAGGAGGGGAGTATTTT
TRBV10-1,TRBD1,TRBJ1-1,few,CASSEGQGYTEAFF,TGCGCCAGCAGTGAGGGACAGGGGTACACTGAAGCTTTCTTT
TRBV5-1,TRBD1,TRBJ2-7,-,CASSRWTGPNYEQYF,TGCGCCAGCAGCCGTTGGACAGGGCCAAACTACGAGCAGTACTTC
TRBV5-1,-,TRBJ1-1,few,CASSLGEDTEAFF,TGCGCCAGCAGCTTGGGGGAGGACACTGAAGCTTTCTTT
TRBV2,-,TRBJ1-1,once,CASSEQLNTEAFF,TGTGCCAGCAGTGAACAGCTGAACACTGAAGCTTTCTTT
TRBV28,TRBD2,TRBJ2-7,-,CASSPLFGRLTYEQYF,TGTGCCAGCAGTCCTCTTTTCGGGAGGCTAACCTACGAGCAGTACTTC
TRBV19,-,TRBJ1-1,-,CASSLYGNTEAFF,TGTGCCAGTAGCCTATATGGGAACACTGAAGCTTTCTTT
TRBV28,-,TRBJ2-7,-,CASSRGGSYDEQYF,TGTGCCAGCAGTCGAGGAGGCTCCTACGATGAGCAGTACTTC
TRBV7-5,-,TRBJ1-5,-,CVRSPELGQEEHF,TGTGTCAGAAGCCCAGAACTCGGACAGGAAGAGCATTTT
TRBV30,-,TRBJ2-1,-,CACDLARSNEQFF,TGTGCCTGCGATCTAGCGCGCAGTAATGAGCAGTTCTTC
TRBV5-1,TRBD2,TRBJ2-3,-,CASSLTAGAYTQYF,TGCGCCAGCAGCTTGACAGCGGGAGCGTATACGCAGTATTTT
TRBV5-6,TRBD1,TRBJ2-7,few,CASSSTRDSIYEQYF,TGTGCCAGCAGTTCGACCCGGGACAGTATCTACGAGCAGTACTTC
TRBV29-1,-,TRBJ2-5,-,CSVEGGGEYQETQYF,TGCAGCGTTGAAGGAGGGGGGGAGTACCAAGAGACCCAGTACTTC
TRBV27,TRBD2,TRBJ2-1,-,CASSLKLRTSSLGYNEQFF,TGTGCCAGCAGTTTAAAGCTTCGGACTAGCTCATTGGGATACAATGAGCAGTTCTTC